The 25 T cell receptor beta chains below come from one sample, sequenced in a study of shared clonotypes between healthy human individuals. In the naive CD8 group, cells lacked CD45RO and were positively selected for CCR7, so terminally differentiated effector memory CD45RA+ cells were left out. Sequenced by immunoSEQ multiplex PCR; TCRdb stores in-frame clones only, minus some. The sample lists about 2.1 million clones; roughly 93% were seen once. The sequenced sample consisted of naive CD8+ T cells from PBMCs. Receptors were obtained from a man younger than 35 in good health. Some clones in this sample may be carry-over from other donors' samples.

The rearrangement joins TRBV7-2 to TRBJ2-1; 9 bases map to TRBD2. Unmatched junction bases numbered 11, after V lost 5 bases and J lost 6 bases. This CDR3 spans 16 amino acids. Germline CDR1 and CDR2: SGHTA and FQGNSA. The CDR3 here is CASSIISGGPRNEQFF. The DNA of the CDR3 is TGTGCCAGCAGCATAATCAGCGGGGGGCCCCGCAATGAGCAGTTCTTC. The complete variable domain, with remaining parts taken from reference TRBV7-2 and TRBJ2-1, reads GAGVSQSPSNKVTEKGKDVELRCDPISGHTALYWYRQSLGQGLEFLIYFQGNSAPDKSGLPSDRFSAERTGGSVSTLTIQRTQQEDSAVYLCASSIISGGPRNEQFFGPGTRLTVL.

On this clone: This sample includes further DNA sequences coding for the same CDR3. The chain uses TRBV28 and TRBJ2-3; D perhaps matches TRBD2 (5 bases). The V gene lost 3 bases and the J gene lost 1 base, with 8 bases spanning the gap. The CDR3 is 14 amino acids. CDR1 is MDHEN, CDR2 SYDVKM, per germline. The CDR3 DNA reads TGTGCCAGCAGTTTGCGAGCGGGCACAGATACGCAGTATTTT. This gives the protein CASSLRAGTDTQYF. The full variable domain, in which reference TRBV28 and TRBJ2-3 provide the parts outside the CDR3, is DVKVTQSSRYLVKRTGEKVFLECVQDMDHENMFWYRQDPGLGLRLIYFSYDVKMKEKGDIPEGYSVSREKKERFSLILESASTNQTSMYLCASSLRAGTDTQYFGPGTRLTVL.

V and J are TRBV7-2 and TRBJ2-5; D may be TRBD1 (5 bases). The CDR3 has 15 residues. Germline CDR1 reads SGHTA; CDR2 reads FQGNSA. Trimming shortened V by 5 bases and J by 5 bases, and 18 bases separated the two germline ends. The CDR3 reads CASSPSPRAGETQYF. The CDR3 nucleotides are TGTGCCAGCAGCCCCAGTCCCAGGGCAGGTGAGACCCAGTACTTC.

The J gene is TRBJ1-5, the V gene TRBV5-6; 8 bases line up with TRBD1. The trim removed 1 base at V and 5 bases at J, leaving 5 bases unmatched. Germline-derived CDR1 and CDR2 are SGHDT and YYEEEE. The CDR3 contains 15 residues. DNA of the CDR3: TGTGCCAGCAGCTTGACCAGGGGGCCGTATCAGCCCCAGCATTTT. It codes for CASSLTRGPYQPQHF. The full variable domain, with the rest looked up from reference TRBV5-6 and TRBJ1-5, is DAGVTQSPTHLIKTRGQQVTLRCSPKSGHDTVSWYQQALGQGPQFIFQYYEEEERQRGNFPDRFSGHQFPNYSSELNVNALLLGDSALYLCASSLTRGPYQPQHFGDGTRLSIL.

The chain joins TRBV19 to TRBJ2-3, with 7 nucleotides matching TRBD2. This CDR3 is built from 13 residues. From germline, CDR1 is LNHDA and CDR2 SQIVND (reference sequence). V shed 6 bases, J shed 1 base, and the junction held 1 base outside the gene matches. The CDR3 DNA follows: TGTGCCAGTAGCGGACTAGGCACAGATACGCAGTATTTT. It encodes CASSGLGTDTQYF.

With regard to this clone: The same CDR3 can be traced to other DNA sequences in this sample. The chain links TRBV7-9 to TRBJ2-2; no reliable D call. The germline V gene has CDR1 SEHNR and CDR2 FQNEAQ (reference sequence). The V and J ends lost 5 bases and 9 bases respectively, with 1 base between them. This CDR3 comprises 9 residues. The CDR3 DNA follows: TGTGCCAGCAGCCGGGAGCTGTTTTTT. Encoded protein: CASSRELFF.

The chain is built from TRBV5-4 and TRBJ2-2; D is perhaps TRBD1 or TRBD2 (5 bases each). The CDR3 loop spans 12 amino acids. Germline loops: CDR1 SGHNT, CDR2 YYREEE (reference sequence). V was shortened by 8 bases and J by 2 bases, with 7 bases between the two germline ends. CDR3 bases: TGTGCCAGTCGGGACAACACCGGGGAGCTGTTTTTT. This sequence encodes CASRDNTGELFF.

The rearrangement links TRBV9 to TRBJ2-1, with 8 bases aligning to TRBD2. Per germline, CDR1 SGDLS and CDR2 YYNGEE. V lost 4 bases to trimming and J lost 2 bases; unmatched junction nucleotides: 5. This CDR3 contains 15 residues. The CDR3 DNA reads as TGTGCCAGCAGCAATCTAGCGGGTGCCTACAATGAGCAGTTCTTC. It specifies CASSNLAGAYNEQFF.

The chain combines TRBV27 with TRBJ2-3; 8 bases align to TRBD1. V lost 6 bases to trimming and J lost 6 bases; unmatched junction nucleotides: 11. Germline values: CDR1 MNHEY, CDR2 SMNVEV (reference sequence). The CDR3 runs to 15 residues. In nucleotides, the CDR3 is TGTGCCAGCAGCATCAACATCCAGGGGGCGGATACGCAGTATTTT. Its protein product is CASSINIQGADTQYF.

The chain employs TRBV27 and TRBJ1-2, with D possibly TRBD1 on 6 matching bases. V was shortened by 1 base and J by 4 bases, with 10 bases between the two germline ends. Germline CDR1 MNHEY, CDR2 SMNVEV (reference sequence). The CDR3 is made up of 14 amino acids. The DNA of the CDR3 is TGTGCCAGCAGTTTATTACAGGGAGGCTATGGCTACACCTTC. Amino acid sequence: CASSLLQGGYGYTF.

This clone was detected only once. The chain employs TRBV29-1 and TRBJ1-2, with no clear D. CDR3 length: 15 residues. Germline V gives CDR1 SQVTM, CDR2 ANQGSEA. With 6 bases removed from V and 0 bases from J, the gap between germline ends came to 17 bases. The CDR3 DNA reads as TGCAGCGTGGAGATCCAGGAGCGGCCTAACTATGGCTACACCTTC. It codes for CSVEIQERPNYGYTF.

The genes are TRBV28 and TRBJ2-3; tentatively, D is TRBD2 (6 bases). CDR3 length: 15 amino acids. V dropped 1 base and J dropped 5 bases, with 13 bases sitting between them. Germline V gives CDR1 MDHEN, CDR2 SYDVKM. CDR3 residues: CASSLFHATRDTQYF. CDR3 bases: TGTGCCAGCAGTTTATTCCATGCGACTAGAGATACGCAGTATTTT.

The J gene is TRBJ2-3, the V gene TRBV11-2; 10 bases are a match to TRBD2. CDR3 length equals 18 residues. Germline CDR1 is SGHAT and CDR2 is FQNNGV. After removal of 2 bases from V and 0 bases from J, the junction contained 8 bases not matched to a gene. The CDR3 nucleotides read TGTGCCAGCAGCTTAAGGCTAGCGGGAGTGTGGAGCACAGATACGCAGTATTTT. Translation gives CASSLRLAGVWSTDTQYF.

This clone has only one observation. The DNA is left out, because the CDR3 cannot be placed on it with certainty; the CDR3 is given as TCRdb lists it. The gene calls are TRBV9 and TRBJ2-7. The CDR3 numbers 13 amino acids, ends counted. The germline V gene encodes CDR1 SGDLS and CDR2 YYNGEE. CDR3 protein: CASSVGTGASPYF.

The J gene is TRBJ2-7, the V gene TRBV28, with 10 bases identical to TRBD1. The germline CDR1 and CDR2 sequences are MDHEN and SYDVKM. The junction had 14 bases not matched to a gene; V was cut back by 6 bases and J by 0 bases. The CDR3 totals 18 residues. The CDR3 DNA reads TGTGCCAGCAGCCTCGAGACAGGGGGCGCCCACCTCTCCTACGAGCAGTACTTC. Translated, it gives CASSLETGGAHLSYEQYF.

The chain has TRBV19 and TRBJ1-2; TRBD1 is a possible D gene (5 bases). CDR1 and CDR2 from the germline V gene are LNHDA and SQIVND (reference sequence). The V end lost 3 bases, the J end lost 1 base, and 6 bases lay between the germline ends. The CDR3 has 13 residues. The CDR3 sequence: CASSMGHNYGYTF. CDR3 nucleotide sequence: TGTGCCAGTAGTATGGGGCATAACTATGGCTACACCTTC.

This clone was seen more than once but under ten times. J is TRBJ1-5 and V is TRBV19; D unclear. Trimming removed 0 bases at V and 7 bases at J, with 16 bases between. The V gene's germline CDR1 is LNHDA and CDR2 SQIVND (reference sequence). The CDR3 extends over 16 amino acids. CDR3 coding DNA: TGTGCCAGTAGTATAGAAATTCGCGTCACCCGGCAGCCCCAGCATTTT. It codes for CASSIEIRVTRQPQHF.

The V call is TRBV11-3, the J call TRBJ2-1, with 15 bases lining up with TRBD2. The trim removed 4 bases at V and 9 bases at J, leaving 7 bases unmatched. Germline values: CDR1 SGHNT, CDR2 YENEEA. There are 16 residues in the CDR3. CDR3 in amino acids: CASSSNPGLAGGEQFF. CDR3 nucleotide sequence: TGTGCCAGCAGCTCGAATCCGGGACTAGCGGGAGGTGAGCAGTTCTTC.

For this clone: The sample has other DNA sequences that encode this CDR3 too. The chain joins TRBV28 to TRBJ2-7, with D perhaps TRBD1 (6 bases). In germline, CDR1 is MDHEN, CDR2 SYDVKM. V dropped 4 bases and J dropped 2 bases, with 12 bases sitting between them. The CDR3 sequence is 14 residues long. DNA of the CDR3: TGTGCCAGCAGTTCTACCGGGACAACCTACGAGCAGTACTTC. It encodes CASSSTGTTYEQYF.

For the CDR3, the DNA is TGCGCCAGCAGCCAAGAATCCCAATCCTACGAGCAGTACTTC. This encodes CASSQESQSYEQYF. The chain uses TRBV4-1 and TRBJ2-7; D not certain. The germline V gene encodes CDR1 MGHRA and CDR2 YSYEKL. V was shortened by 0 bases and J by 1 base, with 7 bases between the two germline ends. The length of the CDR3 is 14 residues.

This chain joins TRBV7-9 and TRBJ2-1; D uncertain. The CDR3 covers 12 residues. Germline CDR1 reads SEHNR; CDR2 reads FQNEAQ (reference sequence). V was cut by 2 bases and J by 12 bases, with 11 bases left in between. CDR3 loop: CASSLLATWQFF. In DNA, the CDR3 is TGTGCCAGCAGCTTACTCGCGACCTGGCAGTTCTTC.

CDR3 nucleotides: TGTGCCAGCAGTTTAGCCCCCGGGGTTTTCAGCGAGCAGTACTTC. This translates into CASSLAPGVFSEQYF. The chain combines TRBV27 with TRBJ2-7, with a weak D call TRBD2 (5 bases). Germline V CDR1 and CDR2: MNHEY, SMNVEV (reference sequence). CDR3 length equals 15 residues. Trimming pared 2 bases from V and 6 bases from J, leaving 17 bases between.

The chain has TRBV5-6 and TRBJ2-1; D gene uncertain. The CDR3 sequence is 12 residues long. With 1 base removed from V and 9 bases from J, the gap between germline ends came to 8 bases. Germline assignment: CDR1 SGHDT and CDR2 YYEEEE. DNA of the CDR3: TGTGCCAGCAGCTTGTCAAGGGCTGAGCAGTTCTTC. Translating it yields CASSLSRAEQFF.

The rearrangement joins TRBV6-5 to TRBJ1-3; no firm D call. The V gene's germline CDR1 is MNHEY and CDR2 SVGAGI. V shed 2 bases and J shed 4 bases, with 12 bases lying between them. The CDR3 extends over 15 amino acids. The CDR3 sequence is CASSYGGLRGNTIYF. DNA of the CDR3: TGTGCCAGCAGTTACGGTGGCCTAAGAGGAAACACCATATATTTT.

V gene TRBV5-6 combines with J gene TRBJ2-5; 8 nucleotides align to TRBD2. The DNA end is a closer match to TRBJ2-7, so the J assignment may be wrong. This CDR3 has 15 residues. From germline, CDR1 is SGHDT and CDR2 YYEEEE. CDR3: CASTDLGRASDEQYF. CDR3 in DNA: TGTGCCAGCACCGACCTCGGGAGGGCCAGCGACGAGCAGTACTTC.